The TCR beta chain under discussion was sequenced for a study of T-cell reconstitution after alpha-beta-depleted transplantation in children. General study results and limits: From newly produced T cells came most of the T-cell counts and diversity one year after transplant. Surviving thymic progenitors and recipient T cells were the source of high TCRbeta diversity at day 60 in some patients.

Unique molecular identifiers were built into the TCRbeta library. MiXCR, applied by TCRdb to the PCR reads, yields one record per CDR3 protein. The profile shows about 540,000 distinct CDR3 sequences, 25% to 30% of them singletons. There are a few counts of this clonotype. Its antigen is undetermined. This specimen was PBMCs, taken before TCRalphabeta/CD19-depleted stem cell transplant. The clonotype originates from a boy younger than two with Wiskott-Aldrich syndrome, due to receive a stem cell transplant.

The CDR3 sequence is CSAPLGLRVGRLAKNIQYF. The CDR3, as DNA: TGCAGTGCCCCGCTAGGTCTCCGGGTCGGACGGCTAGCCAAAAACATTCAGTACTTC. The chain couples TRBV20-1 to TRBJ2-4, with D hard to call. V was pared by 6 bases and J by 0 bases, with 27 bases between. This CDR3 is 19 amino acids long. Germline-derived CDR1 and CDR2 are DFQATT and SNEGSKA (reference sequence).